Below are 20 T cell receptor beta chains sequenced from a single sample in a study of CD8 T cells in ankylosing spondylitis. Study outcomes and limitations: There was a TCR beta motif, made of eight highly homologous variants, that appeared characteristic of ankylosing spondylitis blood.

In TCRdb, the 5' RACE reads were re-called with MiXCR into one record per CDR3 protein. This table has a few hundred thousand distinct CDR3 sequences, 6% to 8% appearing once. These receptors are not linked to any known antigen. The sequencing input was blood, either unsorted or a sorted T cell fraction (not recorded which). The receptor set was obtained from a male donor with ankylosing spondylitis.

This clonotype was detected many times. The chain employs TRBV12-3 or TRBV12-4 and TRBJ2-3; TRBD1 matches at 7 bases. Unmatched junction bases numbered 9, after V lost 1 base and J lost 5 bases. The CDR3 is 16 residues long. This CDR3 is CASSLGHRGLGDTQYF. CDR3 bases: TGTGCCAGCAGTTTAGGCCACAGGGGTCTGGGAGATACGCAGTATTTT.

This clonotype came up many times. The chain recombines TRBV20-1 with TRBJ2-7; tentatively, D is TRBD1 or TRBD2 (5 bases each). The length of the CDR3 is 12 residues. Trimming took off 5 bases at V and 4 bases at J, with 12 bases between the two ends. Germline lookup yields CDR1 DFQATT and CDR2 SNEGSKA (reference sequence). CDR3 nucleotide sequence: TGCAGTGCTGGGGACCCTCATTACGAGCAGTACTTC. It encodes CSAGDPHYEQYF.

This clonotype was picked up many times. The chain joins TRBV10-3 to TRBJ1-1; TRBD1 matches at 8 bases. The germline V gene encodes CDR1 ENHRY and CDR2 SYGVKD. The CDR3 runs 14 residues. The ends lost 4 bases at V and 5 bases at J; junction bases unmatched: 6. The CDR3 region has the DNA TGTGCCATCAGTGCACCGGGGACAGGTACTGAAGCTTTCTTT. Its protein product is CAISAPGTGTEAFF.

The chain has TRBV2 and TRBJ2-3, with 8 nucleotides matching TRBD2. V lost 2 bases and J lost 0; bases outside the gene matches: 4. CDR3 length: 16 residues. CDR1 and CDR2 (germline): SNHLY, FYNNEI. The CDR3 is CASSETLAASTDTQYF. The CDR3 DNA reads as TGTGCCAGCAGTGAAACACTAGCGGCTAGCACAGATACGCAGTATTTT.

This clonotype came up many times. The chain recombines TRBV7-9 with TRBJ2-7; D perhaps matches TRBD1 (6 bases). Trimming took 4 bases from V and 3 from J, leaving 13 bases between them. This CDR3 is 14 amino acids long. The germline gives CDR1 SEHNR, CDR2 FQNEAQ (reference sequence). This chain's CDR3 is CASSYMGQIYEQYF. The CDR3 bases are TGTGCCAGCAGCTACATGGGACAAATCTACGAGCAGTACTTC. Full variable domain (rest looked up from reference TRBV7-9 and TRBJ2-7): DTGVSQNPRHKITKRGQNVTFRCDPISEHNRLYWYRQTLGQGPEFLTYFQNEAQLEKSRLLSDRFSAERPKGSFSTLEIQRTEQGDSAMYLCASSYMGQIYEQYFGPGTRLTVT.

In its sample, this clonotype was seen a few times. The chain links TRBV28 to TRBJ1-1; D is perhaps TRBD1 (5 bases). The CDR3 consists of 13 residues. Germline CDR1 and CDR2: MDHEN and SYDVKM. V lost 4 bases, J lost 5 bases, and 11 bases lay in between. CDR3 sequence: CASSSPGWTEAFF. The CDR3 DNA follows: TGTGCCAGCAGTTCTCCAGGGTGGACTGAAGCTTTCTTT.

This clonotype was observed at least ten times. The rearrangement uses TRBV28 and TRBJ2-1; TRBD2 aligns across 9 bases. Trimming took 6 bases from V and 6 from J; bases not matched to a gene: 9. This CDR3 region has 15 residues. Germline V CDR1 and CDR2: MDHEN, SYDVKM. CDR3 residues: CASSLAASGINEQFF. CDR3 in DNA: TGTGCCAGCAGCCTCGCGGCTAGCGGGATCAATGAGCAGTTCTTC.

V and J are TRBV27 and TRBJ1-2; D might be TRBD1 (5 bases). This CDR3 contains 13 residues. Looked up from germline, CDR1 is MNHEY and CDR2 is SMNVEV (reference sequence). V was cut by 3 bases and J by 4 bases, with 9 bases left in between. The CDR3 nucleotides read TGTGCCAGCAGTTTCGAAGGGGCCTATGGCTACACCTTC. Residues: CASSFEGAYGYTF.

This clonotype was found a few times. The J gene is TRBJ2-7, the V gene TRBV20-1, with 8 bases aligning to TRBD2. The CDR3 spans 17 residues. Germline lookup yields CDR1 DFQATT and CDR2 SNEGSKA (reference sequence). Trimming removed 0 bases from V and 3 bases from J; junction bases left unmatched: 13. The DNA of the CDR3 is TGCAGTGCTAGAGATGTAGATAGCGGGGCGAACTTCTACGAGCAGTACTTC. This gives the protein CSARDVDSGANFYEQYF.

This clonotype appeared many times. The V and J genes are TRBV28 and TRBJ2-7; D may be TRBD1 or TRBD2 (6 bases each). Germline values: CDR1 MDHEN, CDR2 SYDVKM. The V and J ends lost 5 bases and 1 base respectively, with 21 bases between them. The CDR3 loop spans 17 amino acids. This chain's CDR3 is CASSGGVSEGRSYEQYF. The DNA of the CDR3 is TGTGCCAGCAGTGGGGGCGTGAGTGAGGGGAGGTCCTACGAGCAGTACTTC.

This clonotype was seen ten or more times. This chain joins TRBV11-2 and TRBJ2-7; TRBD1 aligns across 8 bases. The CDR3 has 13 residues. After removal of 6 bases from V and 2 bases from J, the junction contained 3 bases not matched to a gene. The germline V gene encodes CDR1 SGHAT and CDR2 FQNNGV. CDR3 sequence (DNA): TGTGCCAGCAGTTTGGACAGGGCCTACGAGCAGTACTTC. Its protein product is CASSLDRAYEQYF.

The rearrangement uses TRBV20-1 and TRBJ2-5, with 9 bases that match TRBD2. With 7 bases clipped from V and 3 bases from J, the junction kept 12 bases outside the gene matches. From germline, CDR1 is DFQATT and CDR2 SNEGSKA (reference sequence). The CDR3 runs 15 residues. CDR3 nucleotides: TGCAGTGGATCCCCCGGTAGGACTAGCGAAGAGACCCAGTACTTC. Translating it yields CSGSPGRTSEETQYF.

The sample holds many counts of this clonotype. The J gene is TRBJ2-7, the V gene TRBV5-5; maybe TRBD2 (6 bases). The V end was cut by 3 bases, the J end by 7 bases, with 8 bases between. Germline V gives CDR1 SGHKS, CDR2 YYEKEE (reference sequence). The CDR3 runs 11 residues. The CDR3, as DNA: TGTGCCAGCAGCTGGGAGGTTGAGCAGTACTTC. Amino acids: CASSWEVEQYF.

The V and J genes are TRBV27 and TRBJ1-5, with a tentative D call TRBD1 (5 bases). Germline loops: CDR1 MNHEY, CDR2 SMNVEV (reference sequence). The CDR3 has 14 residues. The V and J ends lost 4 bases and 4 bases respectively, with 11 bases between them. CDR3 protein: CASSSGLSNQPQHF. The CDR3 coding sequence is TGTGCCAGCAGTTCGGGGCTGTCGAATCAGCCCCAGCATTTT.

The sample holds many counts of this clonotype. The rearrangement links TRBV9 to TRBJ2-1; TRBD2 is a possible D gene (7 bases). The CDR3 sequence is 15 residues long. The germline gives CDR1 SGDLS, CDR2 YYNGEE. Trimming cost V 0 bases and J 7 bases, with 14 bases left between them. CDR3 coding DNA: TGTGCCAGCAGCGTAGGTAGGGGGGGCCTGAATGAGCAGTTCTTC. It encodes CASSVGRGGLNEQFF. Combining the CDR3 with reference TRBV9 and TRBJ2-1 gives the whole variable domain DSGVTQTPKHLITATGQRVTLRCSPRSGDLSVYWYQQSLDQGLQFLIQYYNGEERAKGNILERFSAQQFPDLHSELNLSSLELGDSALYFCASSVGRGGLNEQFFGPGTRLTVL.

The CDR3 here is CASSYRGWGAETQYF. The CDR3, as DNA: TGTGCCAGCAGCTACAGGGGGTGGGGAGCAGAGACCCAGTACTTC. The V and J genes are TRBV7-6 and TRBJ2-5; 8 bases agree with TRBD1. Trimming cost V 4 bases and J 4 bases; bases outside gene matches: 8. Germline V gives CDR1 SGHVS, CDR2 FNYEAQ. CDR3 length equals 15 residues. The full variable domain, in which reference TRBV7-6 and TRBJ2-5 provide the parts outside the CDR3, is GAGVSQSPRYKVTKRGQDVALRCDPISGHVSLYWYRQALGQGPEFLTYFNYEAQQDKSGLPNDRFSAERPEGSISTLTIQRTEQRDSAMYRCASSYRGWGAETQYFGPGTRLLVL.

This clonotype was counted only a few times. The gene calls are TRBV5-1 and TRBJ2-7, with unresolved D. CDR1 is SGHRS and CDR2 is YFSETQ in the germline V gene. This CDR3 has 14 residues. With 0 bases removed from V and 2 bases from J, the gap between germline ends came to 9 bases. The CDR3 sequence: CASSLVLGTYEQYF. The CDR3 region has the DNA TGCGCCAGCAGCTTGGTCCTGGGGACCTACGAGCAGTACTTC.

This clonotype has a count of ten or more. The J gene is TRBJ2-5, the V gene TRBV6-2 or TRBV6-3; 8 bases fit TRBD2. The germline V gene has CDR1 MNHEY and CDR2 SVGEGT. V trimming: 2 bases; J trimming: 5 bases; junction bases outside the gene matches: 7. The CDR3 is 15 amino acids. CDR3 in DNA: TGTGCCAGCAGTTACGGGCTAGCGGGTTGGGAGACCCAGTACTTC. It specifies CASSYGLAGWETQYF.

Only a few counts were recorded for this clonotype. The chain carries TRBV5-1 and TRBJ1-2; D is unresolved. Trimming shortened V by 7 bases and J by 8 bases, and 15 bases separated the two germline ends. This CDR3 region has 12 residues. Germline CDR1 SGHRS, CDR2 YFSETQ. The CDR3 loop is CASFRAPEGYTF. In DNA form, the CDR3 reads TGCGCCAGCTTTCGAGCCCCGGAAGGCTACACCTTC.

This chain uses TRBV20-1 with TRBJ2-3; D possibly uses TRBD1 or TRBD2 (5 bases each). This CDR3 region has 15 residues. The germline V and J ends were trimmed by 2 bases and 3 bases, with 15 bases remaining between them. Germline assignment: CDR1 DFQATT and CDR2 SNEGSKA (reference sequence). The CDR3: CSARPYFGGTDTQYF. For the CDR3, the DNA is TGCAGTGCTAGACCCTATTTTGGGGGTACAGATACGCAGTATTTT.